This T cell receptor beta chain came from a study of blood T cells in healthy people across ages. Primers used in a second PCR of about 6 to 12 cycles were a sample-barcoded 5' primer and a J-beta primer mix. MiXCR was run by TCRdb on the 5' RACE reads, yielding one entry per CDR3 protein. The sample gives around 700,000 distinct CDR3 sequences, roughly 25% of which show up once; under 10% is in the top ten. The CDR3 has 15 amino acids. V gave up 1 base and J gave up 3 bases, with 10 bases separating them. These same records also appear under a second study, on T cells of mothers and their children.

This receptor was taken from a boy aged 5-17 years in good health. This chain uses TRBV12-3 or TRBV12-4 with TRBJ1-3, with D uncertain. What was sequenced was blood. CDR3 nucleotides: TGTGCCAGCAGTTTAGGAGGATCCCGTGGAAACACCATATATTTT. Amino acids: CASSLGGSRGNTIYF.